These T cell receptor beta chains were read from a single sample in a study of blood T cells in healthy people across ages. TCRdb independently ran MiXCR on the 5' RACE reads; one entry per CDR3 protein. The data contain some 1,500,000 distinct CDR3 sequences, roughly two fifths of them seen just once; the ten biggest clones take up over 3.5%. Sequences were obtained from blood. Receptors were obtained from a woman younger than 30 in good health. Both conserved end residues are trimmed from each CDR3.

V,J,CDR3
TRBV7-9,TRBJ2-7,ASTATGRASSYEQY
TRBV9,TRBJ2-5,ASSVALGQGENEQY
TRBV4-3,TRBJ2-1,ASSQDWAVDEQF
TRBV2,TRBJ1-5,ASSDTNYSNQPQH
TRBV14,TRBJ2-1,ASSSRDKYNEQF
TRBV5-1,TRBJ2-1,ASSLAVVDEQF
TRBV20-1,TRBJ2-5,SVGKGETQY
TRBV7-2,TRBJ2-1,ASSLGAGTASF
TRBV10-3,TRBJ1-1,AVSGAGGSNTEAF
TRBV12-3/TRBV12-4,TRBJ1-1,ASSFGTGATEAF
TRBV7-2,TRBJ2-2,ASSLSGIWSGELF
TRBV20-1,TRBJ2-1,SAGGLAGNNEQF
TRBV20-1,TRBJ2-7,SASEGNYEQY
TRBV2,TRBJ2-7,ASRAAGPTYEQY
TRBV6-5,TRBJ2-7,ASKEGPSYEQY
TRBV20-1,NA,SARGLGSYEQY
TRBV27,TRBJ1-4,AGSLYTGSANEKLF
TRBV6-2/TRBV6-3,TRBJ2-7,ASSPGGGYEQY
TRBV5-6,TRBJ1-2,ASSLEGVYPLYGYT
TRBV20-1,TRBJ1-2,SAPQGGGYT
TRBV20-1,TRBJ2-6,SARDRGAGANVLT
TRBV18,TRBJ2-7,ASSPWGQKTYEQY
TRBV7-9,TRBJ1-2,ASSGTNAYGYT
TRBV12-3/TRBV12-4,TRBJ2-2,ASRSTGSAGELF
TRBV7-9,TRBJ2-3,ASSLRRQGRTDTQY
TRBV20-1,TRBJ2-1,SAAGNSYNEQF
TRBV9,TRBJ1-1,ASSVVGTTEAF
TRBV14,TRBJ2-2,ASSRARDRVHGELF
TRBV4-3,TRBJ2-1,ASSQDAGLIEQF
TRBV20-1,TRBJ2-1,SARLTAGSEQF
TRBV7-8,TRBJ2-5,ASSLLPGGHEQY
TRBV10-3,TRBJ1-2,AIKREGDYGYT
TRBV29-1,TRBJ2-7,SVQRGAGVSYEQY
TRBV5-1,TRBJ1-1,ASSKVPGDGTEAF
TRBV7-9,TRBJ2-5,ASRTGVGTQY
TRBV20-1,TRBJ1-1,SASEGSRTEAF
TRBV29-1,NA,SVGSSYNEQY